Listed below are T cell receptor beta chains from one sample, sequenced in a study of cytomegalovirus exposure and HLA in healthy donors. The table came from immunoSEQ multiplex PCR; TCRdb's copy has only in-frame clones and leaves some out. The sample records roughly 75,000 clones, more than 65% being singletons. Sequenced sample: PBMCs. These receptors all stem from a man aged 65-85 years in good health and CMV-seropositive. Both conserved end residues are part of each CDR3. A D gene is named only where the DNA matches it firmly. Some rows mark clone size as missing; the rest say once, few, many or name a class of expanded clone.

V	length	D	J	size	DNA	CDR3
TRBV28	15	TRBD2	TRBJ2-7	NA	TGTGCCAGCAGTCAGACTAGCGGAACTTCCTACGAGCAGTACTTC	CASSQTSGTSYEQYF
TRBV6-5	13	TRBD2	TRBJ2-7	NA	TGTGCCAGCAGTTACGGAGCGGGGGGAGAGCAGTACTTC	CASSYGAGGEQYF
TRBV19	14	TRBD1	TRBJ2-2	NA	TGTGCCAGTCAAGTGGGACAGGGGTCCGGGGAGCTGTTTTTT	CASQVGQGSGELFF
TRBV5-1	13	NA	TRBJ1-6	few	TGCGCCAGCAGCCTACAGAATAATTCACCCCTCCACTTT	CASSLQNNSPLHF
TRBV19	16	TRBD1	TRBJ2-2	NA	TGTGCCAGTAGTCCCCAAACGGGACAGCAAACCGGGGAGCTGTTTTTT	CASSPQTGQQTGELFF
TRBV9	14	TRBD1	TRBJ2-5	NA	TGTGCCAGCAGCTCATACAGGGGCGCGGAGACCCAGTACTTC	CASSSYRGAETQYF
TRBV16	15	TRBD1	TRBJ2-5	NA	TGTGCCAGCAGCCTTGGACAGGGGAGGATAGAGACCCAGTACTTC	CASSLGQGRIETQYF
TRBV6-5	15	TRBD1	TRBJ1-1	NA	TGTGCCAGCAGTTCTGGAGGGGGCCGGAACACTGAAGCTTTCTTT	CASSSGGGRNTEAFF
TRBV4-2	15	TRBD1	TRBJ1-4	NA	TGTGCCAGCAGCCCCACAGGGGCAGAGAGTGAAAAACTGTTTTTT	CASSPTGAESEKLFF
TRBV7-9	15	TRBD2	TRBJ2-3	NA	TGTGCCAGCAGCGTTAGCGGGTCCGGCACAGATACGCAGTATTTT	CASSVSGSGTDTQYF
TRBV7-8	15	TRBD2	TRBJ2-3	NA	TGTGCCAGCAGCTACCCTAGCGGGAGGGGGGATACGCAGTATTTT	CASSYPSGRGDTQYF
TRBV5-1	19	NA	TRBJ1-1	once	TGCGCCAGCAGCAGGTCTTTTGACAGCCTCTCCTTGAGGAACACTGAAGCTTTCTTT	CASSRSFDSLSLRNTEAFF
TRBV28	14	NA	TRBJ1-1	once	TGTGCCAGCAGTTTAGCAGCTGGGCCCACTGAAGCTTTCTTT	CASSLAAGPTEAFF
TRBV7-2	14	NA	TRBJ2-7	NA	TGTGCCAGCAGCATTACCGGGAATGACAACGAGCAGTACTTC	CASSITGNDNEQYF
TRBV7-9	15	TRBD2	TRBJ2-5	NA	TGTGCCAGCAGTCCACTTGGGAGGGGCCGGGAGACCCAGTACTTC	CASSPLGRGRETQYF
TRBV5-1	15	NA	TRBJ2-7	NA	TGCGCCAGCAGACCTTGGGGGACATCAGTCTACGAGCAGTACTTC	CASRPWGTSVYEQYF
TRBV6-5	14	NA	TRBJ2-5	NA	TGTGCCAGCAGACAGGGCCCTAATCAAGAGACCCAGTACTTC	CASRQGPNQETQYF
TRBV19	13	NA	TRBJ1-2	NA	TGTGCCAGTAGTATTAACACCAACTATGGCTACACCTTC	CASSINTNYGYTF
TRBV27	15	NA	TRBJ2-7	NA	TGTGCCAGCAGTCCGGAAGCTAGGTCTTTCTACGAGCAGTACTTC	CASSPEARSFYEQYF
TRBV2	14	TRBD2	TRBJ2-7	NA	TGTGCCAGCAGTGAAGGTCTAGCGGGAGGTGAGCAGTACTTC	CASSEGLAGGEQYF
TRBV7-9	12	TRBD1	TRBJ2-7	once	TGTGCCACCACGGACAGGGCAAGCGAGCAGTACTTC	CATTDRASEQYF
TRBV5-4	14	TRBD1	TRBJ2-7	NA	TGTGCCAGCAGCTCCGGACAGGGGGCTTACGAGCAGTACTTC	CASSSGQGAYEQYF
TRBV29-1	12	NA	TRBJ2-3	NA	TGCAGCGTTGAAGGACTCGGAGATACGCAGTATTTT	CSVEGLGDTQYF
TRBV7-2	13	TRBD1	TRBJ2-1	NA	TGTGCCAGCAGCTCAGGGGGAAACAATGAGCAGTTCTTC	CASSSGGNNEQFF
TRBV5-1	15	TRBD1	TRBJ1-3	NA	TGCGCCAGCAGCCCTACAGGGGGCACGGGAAACACCATATATTTT	CASSPTGGTGNTIYF
TRBV12-5	17	TRBD1	TRBJ1-5	NA	TGTGCTAGTGATCTACCTCCCGGACAGGCTACTGACCAGCCTCAGCATTTT	CASDLPPGQATDQPQHF
TRBV6-6	14	TRBD1	TRBJ2-7	NA	TGTGCCAGCAGTCGATCGGGACAGGGCGCTGAGCAGTACTTC	CASSRSGQGAEQYF
TRBV2	15	NA	TRBJ1-2	NA	TGTGCCAGCAGTGAGGGGCAGGGGTCTTTCTATGGCTACACCTTC	CASSEGQGSFYGYTF
TRBV11-2	16	TRBD1	TRBJ1-1	NA	TGTGCCAGCAGCCCCGGACAGGGGGCAACCAACACTGAAGCTTTCTTT	CASSPGQGATNTEAFF
TRBV18	14	TRBD1	TRBJ2-7	NA	TGTGCCAGCTCAACCTACAGGGGGCCCTACGAGCAGTACTTC	CASSTYRGPYEQYF
TRBV9	15	TRBD2	TRBJ2-1	NA	TGTGCCAGCAGCGCAACGGGGGGCTCCTACAATGAGCAGTTCTTC	CASSATGGSYNEQFF
TRBV6-5	14	NA	TRBJ2-4	NA	TGTGCCAGCAGCCGACTAGGGGATAAAAACATTCAGTACTTC	CASSRLGDKNIQYF
TRBV29-1	13	TRBD1	TRBJ2-7	NA	TGCAGCGTGGGGGACAGGGGAGGATACGAGCAGTACTTC	CSVGDRGGYEQYF
TRBV6-5	14	TRBD1	TRBJ1-5	NA	TGTGCCAGCAGCTCCGGACAGGGGAATCAGCCCCAGCATTTT	CASSSGQGNQPQHF
TRBV7-2	14	NA	TRBJ1-1	NA	TGTGCCAGCAGCTTAGGGCAGGTGAACACTGAAGCTTTCTTT	CASSLGQVNTEAFF
TRBV4-1	13	NA	TRBJ1-4	NA	TGCGCCAGCAGCCTCACACAGGGTCGGAAACTGTTTTTT	CASSLTQGRKLFF
TRBV18	14	TRBD1	TRBJ2-7	NA	TGTGCCAGCTCACCAGAACAGGGGGTCTACGAGCAGTACTTC	CASSPEQGVYEQYF
TRBV28	14	TRBD1	TRBJ1-1	NA	TGTGCCAGCAGCACGGGACAGGGTAGCCCTGAAGCTTTCTTT	CASSTGQGSPEAFF
TRBV6-1	14	TRBD1	TRBJ1-4	NA	TGTGCCAGCAGGACTGGACAGGGCTTTGAAAAACTGTTTTTT	CASRTGQGFEKLFF
TRBV7-2	15	TRBD2	TRBJ2-1	NA	TGTGCCAGCAGATTCCGACTAGCGGACTTCAATGAGCAGTTCTTC	CASRFRLADFNEQFF
TRBV7-8	15	NA	TRBJ2-5	NA	TGTGCCAGCAGCAGGGGACGGGGGAGTCAGGAGACCCAGTACTTC	CASSRGRGSQETQYF
TRBV7-8	15	NA	TRBJ2-1	NA	TGTGCCAGCAGCACGGGGACTCCCCTGTACAATGAGCAGTTCTTC	CASSTGTPLYNEQFF
TRBV5-1	12	NA	TRBJ2-2	NA	TGCGCCAGCAGCCTGAACACCGGGGAGCTGTTTTTT	CASSLNTGELFF
TRBV6-5	13	TRBD1	TRBJ1-5	few	TGTGCCAGCAGTTATGGGACAGGACAGCCCCAGCATTTT	CASSYGTGQPQHF
TRBV2	16	TRBD1	TRBJ2-6	NA	TGTGCCAGCAGCCGACAGGGGATCTCTGGGGCCAACGTCCTGACTTTC	CASSRQGISGANVLTF
TRBV29-1	13	NA	TRBJ2-5	few	TGCAGCGTCCCCGGGATTGCGCAAGAGACCCAGTACTTC	CSVPGIAQETQYF
TRBV4-3	13	NA	TRBJ2-1	NA	TGCGCCAGCAGCCAAGATAGGGGGTATGAGCAGTTCTTC	CASSQDRGYEQFF
TRBV4-3	19	TRBD2	TRBJ2-6	few	TGCGCCAGCAGCCAACAGGCTAGCGGGGTATACTCTGGGGCCAACGTCCTGACTTTC	CASSQQASGVYSGANVLTF
TRBV28	14	TRBD1	TRBJ1-4	NA	TGTGCCAGCTGCACAGGGGGAACTAATGAAAAACTGTTTTTT	CASCTGGTNEKLFF
TRBV9	15	TRBD1	TRBJ1-1	few	TGTGCCAGCAGCGGTACGACAGGGATGAACACTGAAGCTTTCTTT	CASSGTTGMNTEAFF